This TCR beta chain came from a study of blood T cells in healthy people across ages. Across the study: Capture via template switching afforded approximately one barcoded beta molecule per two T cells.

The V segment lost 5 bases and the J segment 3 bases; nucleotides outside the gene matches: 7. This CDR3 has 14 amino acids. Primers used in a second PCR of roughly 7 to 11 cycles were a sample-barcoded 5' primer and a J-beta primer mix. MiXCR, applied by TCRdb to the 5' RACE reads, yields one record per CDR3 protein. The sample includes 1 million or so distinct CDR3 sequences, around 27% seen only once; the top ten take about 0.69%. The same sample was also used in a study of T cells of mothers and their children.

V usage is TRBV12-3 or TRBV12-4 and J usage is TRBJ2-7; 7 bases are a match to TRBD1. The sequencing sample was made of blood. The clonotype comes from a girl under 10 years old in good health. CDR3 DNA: TGTGCCAGCAGTCTAGGACAGGACCACTACGAGCAGTACTTC. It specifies CASSLGQDHYEQYF.